This T cell receptor beta chain is from a study of blood T cell repertoires in COVID-19. Study-wide background: COVID-19 samples from acute and convalescent phases originated in the United States, Italy and Spain. In each case, the material was cDNA or gDNA derived from T cells, B-cell-depleted T cells, or PBMCs.

In the authors' workflow: Estimation of nucleated cell counts was performed using reference gene primer amplification. Measured with immunoSEQ multiplex PCR; TCRdb has only the in-frame clones, and not every one. Clone size and V and J calls were adopted from that table, with D and trimming inferred from the DNA. Of roughly 330,000 clones in the sample, roughly nine tenths were seen once. V was clipped by 3 bases and J by 2 bases; unmatched bases: 6. The length of the CDR3 is 15 residues. Looked up from germline, CDR1 is SGHRS and CDR2 is YFSETQ. For recovered donors of Cohort 3, there were two negative PCRs, clearance, or symptom resolution. In this sample, this clone turned up once.

Material for sequencing was PBMCs or T cells enriched from blood (not recorded which). The source is a young woman who had recovered from COVID-19. The rearrangement uses TRBV5-1 and TRBJ1-2; 8 bases align to TRBD1. Here the CDR3 reads CASSWTRDRNYGYTF. CDR3 in DNA: TGCGCCAGCAGCTGGACTAGGGACAGGAACTATGGCTACACCTTC. The full variable domain, rest sourced from reference TRBV5-1 and TRBJ1-2, is KAGVTQTPRYLIKTRGQQVTLSCSPISGHRSVSWYQQTPGQGLQFLFEYFSETQRNKGNFPGRFSGRQFSNSRSEMNVSTLELGDSALYLCASSWTRDRNYGYTFGSGTRLTVV.